These T cell receptor beta chains were read from a single sample in a study of OX40 agonist ivuxolimab in advanced cancers. Clones were read by immunoSEQ multiplex PCR, and TCRdb kept only the in-frame ones, dropping some. The sample has around 99,000 clones, 85% to 95% seen once. Sequencing was performed on CD4+ or CD8+ T cells sorted from blood, taken in a trial of the OX40 agonist ivuxolimab. The receptor set was obtained from an adult with an advanced solid tumor such as melanoma, head and neck, liver or kidney cancer. CDR3s include the opening cysteine and the closing phenylalanine or tryptophan. Fields, in order: clone size, J gene, V gene, D gene, CDR3 protein, CDR3 DNA. A D gene is named only where the DNA matches it firmly. The size field is filled for only some rows; it gives once, few, many or a size class.

size: .; J: TRBJ2-5; V: TRBV2; D: TRBD2; CDR3: CASRGGLDLETQYF; DNA: TGTGCCAGCAGGGGTGGACTAGATCTGGAGACCCAGTACTTC
size: .; J: TRBJ2-1; V: TRBV27; D: .; CDR3: CASSLSGSSYNEQFF; DNA: TGTGCCAGCAGTTTATCAGGGAGCTCCTACAATGAGCAGTTCTTC
size: .; J: TRBJ1-1; V: TRBV28; D: TRBD1; CDR3: CASSYRGRINTEAFF; DNA: TGTGCCAGCAGTTACAGGGGGCGCATAAACACTGAAGCTTTCTTT
size: .; J: TRBJ1-5; V: TRBV7-2; D: .; CDR3: CASSLSGVPLSPQHF; DNA: TGTGCCAGCAGCTTAAGTGGGGTACCTTTATCGCCCCAGCATTTT
size: .; J: TRBJ2-7; V: TRBV28; D: TRBD2; CDR3: CASSPIGGSGRALGYEQYF; DNA: TGTGCCAGCAGTCCCATTGGGGGTAGCGGGAGGGCCCTCGGCTACGAGCAGTACTTC
size: .; J: TRBJ1-1; V: TRBV28; D: .; CDR3: CASSFGGQTEAFF; DNA: TGTGCCAGCAGTTTTGGCGGGCAGACTGAAGCTTTCTTT
size: .; J: TRBJ1-5; V: TRBV19; D: .; CDR3: CASSMGRVSAQPQHF; DNA: TGTGCCAGTAGTATGGGCAGGGTGTCCGCACAGCCCCAGCATTTT
size: .; J: TRBJ1-4; V: TRBV2; D: TRBD1; CDR3: CASRLGQGASEKLFF; DNA: TGTGCCAGCAGACTAGGACAGGGGGCGTCTGAAAAACTGTTTTTT
size: .; J: TRBJ2-5; V: TRBV7-2; D: .; CDR3: CASSLLGHQETQYF; DNA: TGTGCCAGCAGCTTGTTAGGCCACCAAGAGACCCAGTACTTC
size: .; J: TRBJ2-1; V: TRBV25-1; D: TRBD2; CDR3: CASSAVSGSLNEQFF; DNA: TGTGCCAGCAGTGCTGTCAGCGGGAGTTTGAATGAGCAGTTCTTC
size: .; J: TRBJ1-5; V: TRBV4-1; D: TRBD1; CDR3: CASSPRIGTVDSNQPQHF; DNA: TGCGCCAGCAGTCCAAGAATAGGGACAGTGGATAGCAATCAGCCCCAGCATTTT
size: .; J: TRBJ2-1; V: TRBV2; D: TRBD2; CDR3: CASSPTSGGHNEQFF; DNA: TGTGCCAGCAGCCCGACTAGCGGAGGACACAATGAGCAGTTCTTC
size: .; J: TRBJ1-1; V: TRBV19; D: TRBD1; CDR3: CASSMAQGHTEAFF; DNA: TGTGCCAGTAGTATGGCACAGGGGCACACTGAAGCTTTCTTT
size: .; J: TRBJ1-1; V: TRBV9; D: .; CDR3: CASSVGQPDTEAFF; DNA: TGTGCCAGCAGCGTAGGACAGCCGGACACTGAAGCTTTCTTT
size: once; J: TRBJ2-1; V: TRBV6-1; D: .; CDR3: CASTLQVWERGEQFF; DNA: TGTGCCAGCACCCTACAGGTTTGGGAGCGCGGTGAGCAGTTCTTC
size: few; J: TRBJ1-2; V: TRBV28; D: .; CDR3: CASTLGGGFGYTF; DNA: TGTGCCAGCACGCTCGGCGGCGGGTTCGGCTACACCTTC
size: .; J: TRBJ2-1; V: TRBV7-2; D: TRBD2; CDR3: CASSLAITSGNYEQFF; DNA: TGTGCCAGCAGCTTAGCAATTACTAGCGGGAATTATGAGCAGTTCTTC
size: .; J: TRBJ1-1; V: TRBV7-2; D: .; CDR3: CASSLAGGEAFF; DNA: TGTGCCAGCAGCTTAGCGGGGGGTGAAGCTTTCTTT
size: .; J: TRBJ2-3; V: TRBV7-9; D: .; CDR3: CASSLPVLDTQYF; DNA: TGTGCCAGCAGCTTACCAGTGTTGGATACGCAGTATTTT
size: .; J: TRBJ2-4; V: TRBV5-1; D: .; CDR3: CASSLDGRATKNIQYF; DNA: TGCGCCAGCAGCTTGGACGGCAGGGCAACCAAAAACATTCAGTACTTC
size: .; J: TRBJ1-1; V: TRBV4-1; D: .; CDR3: CASSQGGSELNTEAFF; DNA: TGCGCCAGCAGCCAAGGCGGATCAGAATTGAACACTGAAGCTTTCTTT
size: .; J: TRBJ1-1; V: TRBV2; D: .; CDR3: CASSLTWRAEAFF; DNA: TGTGCCAGCAGTCTAACTTGGAGGGCTGAAGCTTTCTTT
size: .; J: TRBJ2-5; V: TRBV18; D: TRBD1; CDR3: CASSSIRSGGLTLETQYF; DNA: TGTGCCAGCTCATCTATCCGATCAGGGGGTTTAACTTTGGAGACCCAGTACTTC
size: .; J: TRBJ1-4; V: TRBV19; D: .; CDR3: CASSMWAAEKLFF; DNA: TGTGCCAGTAGTATGTGGGCCGCCGAAAAACTGTTTTTT
size: .; J: TRBJ1-5; V: TRBV28; D: .; CDR3: CASSTANSNQPQHF; DNA: TGTGCCAGCAGTACCGCTAATAGCAATCAGCCCCAGCATTTT
size: .; J: TRBJ2-5; V: TRBV7-2; D: .; CDR3: CASSWRETQYF; DNA: TGTGCCAGCAGTTGGCGGGAGACCCAGTACTTC
size: .; J: TRBJ2-3; V: TRBV5-8; D: TRBD1; CDR3: CASSLTGTVATDTQYF; DNA: TGTGCCAGCAGCCTGACCGGGACAGTAGCCACAGATACGCAGTATTTT
size: .; J: TRBJ2-3; V: TRBV5-1; D: .; CDR3: CASSLGYTDTQYF; DNA: TGCGCCAGCAGCTTGGGCTACACAGATACGCAGTATTTT
size: .; J: TRBJ1-1; V: TRBV19; D: .; CDR3: CASSRQQSNTEAFF; DNA: TGTGCCAGTTCCCGGCAACAGAGTAACACTGAAGCTTTCTTT
size: .; J: TRBJ1-1; V: TRBV5-1; D: .; CDR3: CASSLADTRTEAFF; DNA: TGCGCCAGCAGCTTGGCCGATACGAGAACTGAAGCTTTCTTT
size: .; J: TRBJ1-4; V: TRBV11-2; D: .; CDR3: CASSLGGRNEKLFF; DNA: TGTGCCAGCAGCTTAGGAGGTCGGAATGAAAAACTGTTTTTT
size: .; J: TRBJ2-7; V: TRBV5-1; D: TRBD1; CDR3: CASRLLPGTGSSYEQYF; DNA: TGCGCCAGCAGACTACTTCCCGGGACAGGGAGCTCCTACGAGCAGTACTTC
size: .; J: TRBJ1-5; V: TRBV19; D: .; CDR3: CASSGNGGVRNQPQHF; DNA: TGTGCCAGTAGTGGAAACGGGGGGGTACGGAATCAGCCCCAGCATTTT
size: .; J: TRBJ1-2; V: TRBV19; D: .; CDR3: CASSMGPGTNGYTF; DNA: TGTGCCAGTAGTATGGGACCCGGGACGAATGGCTACACCTTC
size: .; J: TRBJ1-4; V: TRBV5-1; D: .; CDR3: CASSAQAPGEKLFF; DNA: TGCGCCAGCAGCGCACAGGCCCCTGGTGAAAAACTGTTTTTT
size: .; J: TRBJ2-2; V: TRBV27; D: .; CDR3: CASSPGRTFGGELFF; DNA: TGTGCCAGCAGTCCGGGCCGGACTTTCGGCGGGGAGCTGTTTTTT
size: .; J: TRBJ2-7; V: TRBV11-1; D: .; CDR3: CASSSPSDVYEQYF; DNA: TGTGCCAGCAGCTCGCCCTCGGATGTCTACGAGCAGTACTTC
size: .; J: TRBJ1-3; V: TRBV9; D: .; CDR3: CASSGVPYSGNTIYF; DNA: TGTGCCAGCAGCGGGGTCCCTTACTCTGGAAACACCATATATTTT
size: .; J: TRBJ1-5; V: TRBV27; D: .; CDR3: CASSLNTPHNQPQHF; DNA: TGTGCCAGCAGTTTGAACACCCCCCACAATCAGCCCCAGCATTTT
size: .; J: TRBJ2-7; V: TRBV6-5; D: .; CDR3: CASSDGPEQYF; DNA: TGTGCCAGCAGTGATGGACCTGAGCAGTACTTC
size: .; J: TRBJ1-5; V: TRBV4-1; D: .; CDR3: CASSQSPESNQPQHF; DNA: TGCGCCAGCAGCCAAAGTCCCGAGAGCAATCAGCCCCAGCATTTT
size: .; J: TRBJ1-2; V: TRBV5-1; D: TRBD1; CDR3: CASSLEQGANYGYTF; DNA: TGCGCCAGCAGCTTGGAACAGGGGGCTAACTATGGCTACACCTTC
size: .; J: TRBJ2-5; V: TRBV6-5; D: .; CDR3: CASSYSRQVGETQYF; DNA: TGTGCCAGCAGTTACTCGAGGCAGGTTGGAGAGACCCAGTACTTC